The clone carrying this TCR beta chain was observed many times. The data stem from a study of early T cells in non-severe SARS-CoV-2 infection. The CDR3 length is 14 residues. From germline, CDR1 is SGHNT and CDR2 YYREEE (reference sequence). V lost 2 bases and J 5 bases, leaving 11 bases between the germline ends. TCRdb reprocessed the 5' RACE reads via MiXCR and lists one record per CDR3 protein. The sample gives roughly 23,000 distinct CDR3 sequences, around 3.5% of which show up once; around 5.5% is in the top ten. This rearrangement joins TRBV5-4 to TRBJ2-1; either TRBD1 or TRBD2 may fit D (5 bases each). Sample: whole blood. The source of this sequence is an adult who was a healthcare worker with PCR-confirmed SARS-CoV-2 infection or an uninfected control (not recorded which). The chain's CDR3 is CASSFGDLDNEQFF. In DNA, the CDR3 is TGTGCCAGCAGCTTCGGGGACCTAGACAATGAGCAGTTCTTC.